Following are 21 T cell receptor beta chains from one sample sequenced in a study of monozygotic twins with inflammatory bowel disease (dated by TCRdb to between 2019 and 2020). The method behind the library was 5' RACE. Sequencing instrument: Illumina HiSeq 2500. After TCRdb reprocessed the reads, each CDR3 protein sequence was kept as one row, without DNA. The table of this sample itemizes approximately 400,000 distinct CDR3 sequences. 2% to 2.5% of the sample comes from the top ten. The source material was blood. The receptors here all came from a human donor with ulcerative colitis or Crohn's disease, or a healthy co-twin of an affected twin (not recorded which).

V and J are TRBV9 and TRBJ2-1; there is no DNA to check the TCRdb D call of TRBD2. Germline values: CDR1 SGDLS, CDR2 YYNGEE. The CDR3 covers 14 residues. The CDR3 here is CASSPERTFNEQFF. Variable domain in full (rest from reference TRBV9 and TRBJ2-1): DSGVTQTPKHLITATGQRVTLRCSPRSGDLSVYWYQQSLDQGLQFLIQYYNGEERAKGNILERFSAQQFPDLHSELNLSSLELGDSALYFCASSPERTFNEQFFGPGTRLTVL.

The rearrangement uses TRBV20-1 and TRBJ1-1; TCRdb outputs TRBD1, but without DNA this stays unchecked. The CDR3 covers 13 residues. Germline loops: CDR1 DFQATT, CDR2 SNEGSKA (reference sequence). CDR3 protein: CSARTGVVTEAFF.

V is TRBV29-1 and J is TRBJ2-1; TCRdb names TRBD1, which stays unverified in the absence of DNA. CDR1 is SQVTM, CDR2 ANQGSEA, per germline. The CDR3 consists of 15 residues. The CDR3 protein is CSLQRMGGPYNEQFF.

V gene TRBV5-4 combines with J gene TRBJ2-7. CDR1 is SGHNT and CDR2 is YYREEE in the germline V gene (reference sequence). The CDR3 runs to 13 residues. CDR3 in amino acids: CASSLGSPYEQYF.

The chain links TRBV19 to TRBJ1-1. This CDR3 spans 13 amino acids. Germline V gene sequence: CDR1 LNHDA, CDR2 SQIVND (reference sequence). The CDR3 sequence: CASSIKRDAEAFF.

The chain uses TRBV12-3 or TRBV12-4 and TRBJ1-1; TCRdb's assignment of TRBD1 cannot be checked, as there is no DNA. This CDR3 is built from 13 residues. The CDR3 protein is CASNQGLNTEAFF.

The V and J genes are TRBV7-9 and TRBJ1-2; checking the TCRdb D call of TRBD1 is not possible without DNA. This CDR3 contains 13 residues. Germline values: CDR1 SEHNR, CDR2 FQNEAQ (reference sequence). This chain's CDR3 is CASSRGGAEGYTF.

V and J are TRBV29-1 and TRBJ1-6. Germline V gene lookup returns CDR1 SQVTM and CDR2 ANQGSEA. The CDR3 totals 13 residues. The CDR3 here is CSVGEGRNSPLHF.

This chain joins TRBV6-2 or TRBV6-3 and TRBJ2-5. CDR1 is MNHEY, CDR2 SVGEGT, per germline. This CDR3 spans 13 amino acids. CDR3 sequence: CASSSSWSETQYF.

The chain carries TRBV12-3 or TRBV12-4 and TRBJ1-5; TCRdb's assignment of TRBD1 cannot be checked, as there is no DNA. This CDR3 is built from 14 residues. The CDR3 is CASNRDTRNQPQHF.

The chain carries TRBV6-2 or TRBV6-3 and TRBJ1-1. Germline lookup yields CDR1 MNHEY and CDR2 SVGEGT. The CDR3 is made up of 15 amino acids. Here the CDR3 reads CASSLGWVRNTEAFF.

The rearrangement links TRBV3-1 to TRBJ2-1; the TRBD2 assignment by TCRdb is unverifiable without DNA. Germline loops: CDR1 LGHDT, CDR2 YNNKEL (reference sequence). The CDR3 loop spans 16 amino acids. The CDR3 loop is CASSPSIEILYNEQFF.

The chain links TRBV5-6 to TRBJ1-2. The CDR3 is made up of 13 amino acids. Germline CDR1 is SGHDT and CDR2 is YYEEEE. This CDR3 is CASSLGEIYGYTF.

CDR3 sequence: CASSAKAASGGTQYF. This chain connects TRBV2 to TRBJ2-5; TCRdb proposes TRBD2, but this gene call is untestable without DNA. Germline lookup yields CDR1 SNHLY and CDR2 FYNNEI. CDR3 size: 15 residues.

The CDR3 is CASLQGAGNTIYF. J is TRBJ1-3 and V is TRBV7-9; TCRdb lists TRBD1, though no DNA is available to test this call. The CDR3 spans 13 residues. Looked up from germline, CDR1 is SEHNR and CDR2 is FQNEAQ (reference sequence).

The V gene is TRBV3-1, the J gene TRBJ2-7; absent DNA, TCRdb's TRBD1 call cannot be checked. The CDR3 is made up of 11 amino acids. The germline CDR1 and CDR2 sequences are LGHDT and YNNKEL (reference sequence). The CDR3: CASSQGGQVLF.

The V gene is TRBV30, the J gene TRBJ1-4; as DNA is missing, the TRBD1 call by TCRdb cannot be tested. From germline, CDR1 is GTSNPN and CDR2 SVGIG (reference sequence). The length of the CDR3 is 14 residues. This CDR3 is CAWKRGTVNEKLFF.

This chain connects TRBV2 to TRBJ2-5; TCRdb names TRBD1, which stays unverified in the absence of DNA. The CDR3 has 12 amino acids. Germline lookup yields CDR1 SNHLY and CDR2 FYNNEI. CDR3 residues: CASNRAGETQYF.

The CDR3: CASSYMAYSNQPQHF. The chain has TRBV7-2 and TRBJ1-5. Looked up from germline, CDR1 is SGHTA and CDR2 is FQGNSA. The CDR3 contains 15 residues. Variable domain in full (rest from reference TRBV7-2 and TRBJ1-5): GAGVSQSPSNKVTEKGKDVELRCDPISGHTALYWYRQSLGQGLEFLIYFQGNSAPDKSGLPSDRFSAERTGGSVSTLTIQRTQQEDSAVYLCASSYMAYSNQPQHFGDGTRLSIL.

The gene calls are TRBV11-2 and TRBJ1-1. This CDR3 has 15 residues. Germline CDR1 and CDR2: SGHAT and FQNNGV. This CDR3 is CASTPRVGWDTEAFF.

This chain joins TRBV20-1 and TRBJ1-6. CDR1 is DFQATT and CDR2 is SNEGSKA in the germline V gene (reference sequence). The CDR3 has 11 residues. This CDR3 reads CSARVGSPLHF.